The T cell receptor (beta chain) described here comes from a study of cytomegalovirus exposure and HLA in healthy donors. Findings and caveats of the study: There were several of the most significant clusters that appeared linked to common viral pathogens in a later analysis. V- and J-gene trimming in TCR beta was tied to a missense DCLRE1C variant by an analysis performed later. An observed cluster of highly shared sequence variants was recorded as a likely sequencing artifact. A later analysis found most CMV-associated TCR beta chains apparently HLA-restricted.

Germline CDR1 and CDR2: SNHLY and FYNNEI. After removal of 5 bases from V and 5 bases from J, the junction contained 2 bases not matched to a gene. The CDR3 covers 13 residues. About this clone itself: Its antigen is unidentified.

PCR used 60 Vbeta primers and 13 Jbeta primers. TCRdb keeps only in-frame clones here, not all; method: immunoSEQ multiplex PCR. The table shows about 110,000 clones, with under 80% occurring only once. V gene TRBV2 combines with J gene TRBJ2-3, with 9 bases aligning to TRBD1. The sequence derives from a man aged 55 to 69 in good health and CMV-seronegative. The sample consisted of PBMCs. The CDR3 nucleotides are TGTGCCAGCAGTCGGGACAGGGAAGATACGCAGTATTTT. Encoded protein: CASSRDREDTQYF.